Shown below are 16 T cell receptor beta chains from a single sample sequenced in a study of monozygotic twins with cystic fibrosis. TCRdb's table, derived via immunoSEQ multiplex PCR, lists solely in-frame clones and lacks some. The table records around 23,000 clones, around 90% of them present only once. Sequenced input: blood. Receptor source: a girl aged 2 to 10 with cystic fibrosis.

V gene TRBV15 combines with J gene TRBJ2-2, with 12 nucleotides matching TRBD2. After removal of 5 bases from V and 5 bases from J, the junction contained 6 bases not matched to a gene. CDR1 and CDR2 (germline): LNHNV, YYDKDF (reference sequence). This CDR3 is 16 amino acids long. The CDR3: CATSPSGGAWTGELFF. The CDR3 DNA reads as TGTGCCACCAGCCCTAGCGGGGGGGCCTGGACCGGGGAGCTGTTTTTT.

In this sample, this clone turned up once. This rearrangement joins TRBV4-3 to TRBJ1-2; TRBD1 might be the D (6 bases). This CDR3 is 15 amino acids long. Germline V gene lookup returns CDR1 LGHNA and CDR2 YSLEER. V dropped 4 bases and J dropped 4 bases, with 16 bases sitting between them. This chain's CDR3 is CASSPGAGSLYGYTF. The CDR3 DNA follows: TGCGCCAGCAGCCCGGGGGCAGGCAGCCTCTATGGCTACACCTTC.

This clone was seen only once. The chain carries TRBV5-1 and TRBJ2-1; the D is unclear. Trimming removed 4 bases at V and 0 bases at J, with 2 bases between. Germline V gives CDR1 SGHRS, CDR2 YFSETQ. The CDR3 loop spans 12 amino acids. CDR3 coding DNA: TGCGCCAGCAGCGGCTCCTACAATGAGCAGTTCTTC. It codes for CASSGSYNEQFF.

The V gene is TRBV5-4, the J gene TRBJ1-2; D remains ambiguous. V was shortened by 4 bases and J by 4 bases, with 14 bases between the two germline ends. This CDR3 spans 14 amino acids. CDR1 is SGHNT and CDR2 is YYREEE in the germline V gene (reference sequence). The CDR3 DNA follows: TGTGCCAGCAGCCCCCGGGATGTGGGCTATGGCTACACCTTC. It codes for CASSPRDVGYGYTF.

The gene calls are TRBV19 and TRBJ2-5, with TRBD1 as a possible D gene (6 bases). V was clipped by 1 base and J by 4 bases, with 13 bases between them. This CDR3 has 15 amino acids. From germline, CDR1 is LNHDA and CDR2 SQIVND (reference sequence). DNA of the CDR3: TGTGCCAGTAGTATAGTGCAGGGGATAGGAGAGACCCAGTACTTC. This translates into CASSIVQGIGETQYF.

As DNA, the CDR3 is TGTGCCAGCAGCTTGTGGCAGGGTGAAGCTTTCTTT. Translated, it gives CASSLWQGEAFF. The genes are TRBV5-5 and TRBJ1-1; perhaps TRBD1 as D (5 bases). The CDR3 consists of 12 residues. Deletions cut 1 base from V and 7 bases from J, with 8 bases between. The germline V gene has CDR1 SGHKS and CDR2 YYEKEE (reference sequence).

The DNA of the CDR3 is TGTGCCAGCAGCTTAGGGACTAGCGGGGGGATCTACGAGCAGTACTTC. It yields the protein CASSLGTSGGIYEQYF. This chain joins TRBV9 and TRBJ2-7; 15 nucleotides align to TRBD2. J was trimmed by 3 bases and V by 4 bases; bases with no gene match: 5. The CDR3 consists of 16 residues. Per the germline V gene, CDR1 is SGDLS and CDR2 is YYNGEE.

Only one count was recorded for this clone. The rearrangement joins TRBV6-6 to TRBJ2-7, with D perhaps given as TRBD1 or TRBD2 (7 bases each). Trimming left V 4 bases short and J 7 bases short, with 23 bases between. CDR1 is MNHNY, CDR2 SVGAGI, per germline (reference sequence). The CDR3 runs 16 residues. The CDR3 DNA follows: TGTGCCAGCAGTTGCCAGGGAGGGGGCAACGCGTGTGAGCAGTACTTC. Its protein is CASSCQGGGNACEQYF.

The chain combines TRBV4-3 with TRBJ1-2; possible D gene TRBD1, 5 bases. V was cut by 1 base and J by 5 bases, with 8 bases left in between. The CDR3 is made up of 13 amino acids. Germline CDR1 reads LGHNA; CDR2 reads YSLEER. CDR3 nucleotides: TGCGCCAGCAGCCAAGGGGCAGGGTATGGCTACACCTTC. This encodes CASSQGAGYGYTF.

The genes are TRBV2 and TRBJ1-2; D is undetermined. This CDR3 contains 11 residues. V shed 7 bases and J shed 5 bases, with 8 bases lying between them. From germline, CDR1 is SNHLY and CDR2 FYNNEI. CDR3 sequence (DNA): TGTGCCAGCAAGATGGGGTATGGCTACACCTTC. Amino acid sequence: CASKMGYGYTF.

The chain combines TRBV4-1 with TRBJ2-5, with 8 bases that match TRBD2. J was trimmed by 7 bases and V by 4 bases; bases with no gene match: 8. Germline CDR1 reads MGHRA; CDR2 reads YSYEKL. This CDR3 spans 14 amino acids. This CDR3 is CASSLLGGASTQYF. DNA of the CDR3: TGCGCCAGCAGCCTCCTCGGGGGGGCCTCGACCCAGTACTTC.

This rearrangement joins TRBV27 to TRBJ1-2; 10 nucleotides match TRBD1. The CDR3 spans 14 residues. CDR1 and CDR2 (germline): MNHEY, SMNVEV (reference sequence). V was clipped by 5 bases and J by 8 bases; unmatched bases: 8. The DNA of the CDR3 is TGTGCCAGCAGTCTGGGACAGGGGACATTCGGCTACACCTTC. The encoded protein is CASSLGQGTFGYTF.

V and J are TRBV6-1 and TRBJ1-6, with D tentatively TRBD1 (6 bases). The CDR3 runs to 14 residues. Trimming took off 7 bases at V and 8 bases at J, with 15 bases between the two ends. Germline loops: CDR1 MNHNS, CDR2 SASEGT. Written as DNA, the CDR3 is TGTGCCAGCAAGAACAGGGTAGGCGATTCACCCCTCCACTTT. It is translated as CASKNRVGDSPLHF.

This chain links TRBV7-9 with TRBJ1-4; D may be TRBD1 (5 bases). Germline V CDR1 and CDR2: SEHNR, FQNEAQ (reference sequence). This CDR3 region has 15 residues. V dropped 6 bases and J dropped 5 bases, with 16 bases sitting between them. Written as DNA, the CDR3 is TGTGCCAGCAGTCTACAAGGGGACGGCAATGAAAAACTGTTTTTT. Its translation is CASSLQGDGNEKLFF.

The chain has TRBV25-1 and TRBJ2-1, with D maybe TRBD2 (6 bases). This CDR3 has 15 amino acids. Trimming removed 1 base at V and 7 bases at J, with 14 bases between. CDR1 is MGHDK and CDR2 is SYGVNS in the germline V gene. This CDR3 is CASSEFVLAPNEQFF. In nucleotides, the CDR3 is TGTGCCAGCAGTGAATTCGTACTAGCACCAAATGAGCAGTTCTTC.

The chain links TRBV2 to TRBJ2-5; no clear D gene. The end of the DNA is better explained by TRBJ2-7, so the J call may be wrong. The CDR3 has 11 amino acids. The V gene's germline CDR1 is SNHLY and CDR2 FYNNEI. Here the CDR3 reads CASRISYEQYF. CDR3 DNA sequence: TGTGCCAGCAGGATTAGCTACGAGCAGTACTTC.